This T cell receptor beta chain was documented in a study of blood T cell repertoires in COVID-19. Measured with immunoSEQ multiplex PCR; TCRdb has only the in-frame clones, and not every one. The table lists 200,000 to 300,000 clones, around 81% of them singletons. Germline lookup yields CDR1 SGHRS and CDR2 YFSETQ. The CDR3 length is 16 residues. After removal of 0 bases from V and 2 bases from J, the junction contained 1 base not matched to a gene. This clone was recorded only once. This CDR3 is also generated by other DNA sequences in the sample. The rearrangement links TRBV5-1 to TRBJ2-1; TRBD2 aligns across 11 bases. This clonotype originated in a woman aged 55-69 years with active or convalescent COVID-19. Source material: peripheral blood. DNA of the CDR3: TGCGCCAGCAGCTTGGTAGCGGGGGGGCCCTACAATGAGCAGTTCTTC. This codes for CASSLVAGGPYNEQFF.